The T cell receptor (beta chain) under discussion was sequenced for a study of cytomegalovirus exposure and HLA in healthy donors. General study points: In a later analysis, first-cohort TCR clusters were found to tend to co-occur in the 95 to 150 validation repertoires.

As concerns this clone: Its matching antigen is unknown.

Clones were sequenced by immunoSEQ multiplex PCR, and TCRdb holds only the in-frame ones, with some missing. The profile shows 110,000 to 150,000 clones, roughly four fifths of them singletons. V was clipped by 5 bases and J by 4 bases, with 15 bases between them. Germline CDR1 is SGHRS and CDR2 is YFSETQ. The length of the CDR3 is 15 residues. The genes are TRBV5-1 and TRBJ2-2; a possible D gene is TRBD2 (5 bases). The receptor was isolated from a woman aged 25 to 39 in good health and CMV-seronegative. The sequencing sample was made of PBMCs. CDR3 sequence (DNA): TGCGCCAGCAGTGAGGGCGGGTATGCCACCGGGGAGCTGTTTTTT. It specifies CASSEGGYATGELFF.